This T cell receptor (beta chain) comes out of a study of T cell responses to AZD1222 COVID-19 vaccine. Study-level results: Spike-specific TCR breadth and depth grew following two AZD1222 doses. Of the AZD1222 recipients, only five to seven were seropositive at baseline.

Per germline, CDR1 MNHEY and CDR2 SVGAGI. The CDR3 runs to 14 residues. Trimming pared 5 bases from V and 9 bases from J, leaving 19 bases between. As to this clone: Its antigen is undetermined.

Sequencing was performed with immunoSEQ multiplex PCR; in TCRdb, only in-frame clones are kept and a portion is missing. Among 60,000 to 85,000 clones listed, around nine tenths were seen once. The chain employs TRBV6-5 and TRBJ1-1; D not certain. The specimen comprised peripheral blood, sampled 28 days after the second dose of the MenACWY control vaccine. The TCR sequence derives from an adult who received the MenACWY meningococcal vaccine as a control. CDR3 sequence reads: CASSLGPPDLKAFF. Written as DNA, the CDR3 is TGTGCCAGCAGTCTAGGACCGCCGGATCTGAAAGCTTTCTTT.